Listed below are T cell receptor beta chains from one sample, sequenced in a study of T cells in localized non-small cell lung cancer. The repertoire was sequenced with immunoSEQ multiplex PCR; TCRdb's copy has only in-frame clones and lacks some. Of 25,000 to 30,000 clones in the sample, approximately 89% were seen once. The material sequenced was peripheral blood, taken before any cancer treatment. All receptors come from a female donor older than 55 with stage I lung adenocarcinoma. Both conserved end residues are trimmed from each CDR3. Expanded clones get a size class; other rows say once, few or many, or leave the size out.

TRBJ2-7,TRBV2,once,ASSDLGTVSYEQY
TRBJ2-1,TRBV7-9,NA,ASTGGSGHDNEQF
TRBJ2-3,TRBV6-5,NA,ASKGLPPADTQY
TRBJ1-1,TRBV19,NA,ASSIFGWANTEAF
TRBJ2-7,TRBV19,NA,ASSRTGGASYEQY
TRBJ1-4,TRBV6-5,once,ASSGMANEKLF
TRBJ2-3,TRBV29-1,NA,SAGTSGSDTQY
TRBJ2-3,TRBV30,once,AWSIRGGTDTQY
TRBJ2-7,TRBV7-9,once,ASSLGSGSLEQY
TRBJ1-2,TRBV5-1,NA,ASSLGTDYGYT
TRBJ1-4,TRBV19,NA,ASQHVGESEKLF
TRBJ1-2,TRBV19,once,ASRPNGGYGGYT
TRBJ2-7,TRBV6-5,once,ASSLGLRDLSYEQY
TRBJ2-1,TRBV19,NA,ASRTRWGIDNEQF
TRBJ2-1,TRBV7-9,NA,ASTVVDEQF
TRBJ1-1,TRBV11-1,NA,ASSLGGYDAF
TRBJ1-5,TRBV19,NA,ASRAQGYSNQPQH
TRBJ2-5,TRBV29-1,once,SVEKWETQY
TRBJ2-2,TRBV7-9,NA,ASSFSTSPSGELF
TRBJ2-7,TRBV5-1,NA,ASSLVSPSSGGRNEQY